Shown below are 9 T cell receptor beta chains from a single sample sequenced in a study of T cells expressing NK-cell markers. TCRdb reprocessed the 5' RACE reads; each CDR3 protein has one entry and no DNA is given. The sample totals more than 90,000 distinct CDR3 sequences. The sample taken for sequencing was blood T cells: a sorted CD56 or NKG2C T cell subset, CD4+ or CD8+ T cells, or bulk PBMC T cells (not recorded which). The receptor set was obtained from a woman between 18 and 70 years old in good health.

The chain has TRBV7-8 and TRBJ2-2; TCRdb returns TRBD1, unconfirmable since there is no DNA. CDR1 is SGHVS and CDR2 is FQNEAQ in the germline V gene. The CDR3 sequence is 15 residues long. The CDR3 here is CASSPSTGYSGELFF.

The chain has TRBV2 and TRBJ2-2. The V gene's germline CDR1 is SNHLY and CDR2 FYNNEI. This CDR3 has 13 amino acids. CDR3 residues: CASSERNTGELFF.

The chain links TRBV28 to TRBJ1-2. The CDR3 extends over 14 amino acids. Germline assignment: CDR1 MDHEN and CDR2 SYDVKM. The CDR3 region is CASSLSRQLGGYTF.

This chain connects TRBV11-2 to TRBJ1-5; TCRdb reports TRBD1, a call that lacks DNA to check it against. The CDR3 sequence is 14 residues long. Germline lookup yields CDR1 SGHAT and CDR2 FQNNGV. The chain's CDR3 is CASSLVARDQPQHF.

The chain has TRBV20-1 and TRBJ2-5; checking the TCRdb D call of TRBD2 is not possible without DNA. Germline values: CDR1 DFQATT, CDR2 SNEGSKA (reference sequence). This CDR3 has 12 amino acids. This chain's CDR3 is CSVRDQRETQYF.

The chain couples TRBV5-6 to TRBJ1-1. The CDR3 runs to 13 residues. CDR1 is SGHDT and CDR2 is YYEEEE in the germline V gene. CDR3 in amino acids: CASSLFGNTEAFF.

The chain carries TRBV12-3 or TRBV12-4 and TRBJ1-2. The CDR3 contains 14 residues. The CDR3 protein is CASSLLGTSHGYTF.

The rearrangement uses TRBV12-3 or TRBV12-4 and TRBJ1-6; TCRdb's D gene call, TRBD1, goes unchecked for lack of DNA. The CDR3 extends over 14 amino acids. CDR3: CASSFPGVNSPLHF.

The rearrangement links TRBV27 to TRBJ1-1; absent DNA, TCRdb's TRBD1 call cannot be checked. The germline V gene encodes CDR1 MNHEY and CDR2 SMNVEV (reference sequence). The CDR3 is made up of 14 amino acids. The CDR3 sequence: CASSFSLTGVEAFF.